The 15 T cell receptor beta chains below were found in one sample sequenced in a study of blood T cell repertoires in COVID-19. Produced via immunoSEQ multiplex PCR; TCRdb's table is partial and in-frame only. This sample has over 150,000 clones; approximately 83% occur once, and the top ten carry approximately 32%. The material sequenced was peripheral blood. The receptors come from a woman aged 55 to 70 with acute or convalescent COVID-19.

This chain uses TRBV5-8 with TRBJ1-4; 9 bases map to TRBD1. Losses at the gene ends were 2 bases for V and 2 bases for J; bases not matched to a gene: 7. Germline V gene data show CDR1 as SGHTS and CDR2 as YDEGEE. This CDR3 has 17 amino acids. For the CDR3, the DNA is TGTGCCAGCAGCTTTGGACAGGGGTTGGGGACTAATGAAAAACTGTTTTTT. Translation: CASSFGQGLGTNEKLFF.

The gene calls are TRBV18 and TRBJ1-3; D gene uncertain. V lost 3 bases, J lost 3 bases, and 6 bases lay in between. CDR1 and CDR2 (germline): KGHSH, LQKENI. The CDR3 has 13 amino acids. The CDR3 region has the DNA TGTGCCAGCTCACCCCGAGATGGAAACACCATATATTTT. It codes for CASSPRDGNTIYF.

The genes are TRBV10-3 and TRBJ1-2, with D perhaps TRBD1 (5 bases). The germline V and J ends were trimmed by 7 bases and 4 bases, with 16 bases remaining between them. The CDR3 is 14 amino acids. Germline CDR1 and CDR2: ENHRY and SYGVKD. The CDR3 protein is CAITLDNSLYGYTF. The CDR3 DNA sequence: TGTGCCATCACCCTGGACAACAGCCTCTATGGCTACACCTTC.

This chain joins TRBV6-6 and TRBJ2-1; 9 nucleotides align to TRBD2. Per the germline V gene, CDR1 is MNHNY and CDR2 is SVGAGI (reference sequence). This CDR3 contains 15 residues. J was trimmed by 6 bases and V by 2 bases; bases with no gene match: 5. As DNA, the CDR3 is TGTGCCAGCAGTTACAATGCGGGGGGGAGCAATGAGCAGTTCTTC. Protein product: CASSYNAGGSNEQFF.

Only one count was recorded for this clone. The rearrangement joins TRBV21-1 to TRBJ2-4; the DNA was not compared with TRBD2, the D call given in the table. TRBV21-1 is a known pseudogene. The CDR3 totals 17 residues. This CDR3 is CASSKEPAPIAKNIQYF. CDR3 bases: TGTGCCAGCAGCAAAGAACCCGCACCTATAGCCAAAAACATTCAGTACTTC.

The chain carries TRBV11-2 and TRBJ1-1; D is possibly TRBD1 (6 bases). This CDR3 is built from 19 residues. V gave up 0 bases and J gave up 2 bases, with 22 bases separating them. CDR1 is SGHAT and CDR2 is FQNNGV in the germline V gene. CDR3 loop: CASSLDGTSFFRTNTEAFF. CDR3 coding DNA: TGTGCCAGCAGCTTAGACGGGACAAGTTTCTTTCGTACTAACACTGAAGCTTTCTTT.

The CDR3: CASTSGIGNTIYF. As DNA, the CDR3 is TGCGCCAGCACCTCAGGGATCGGAAACACCATATATTTT. This rearrangement joins TRBV10-1 to TRBJ1-3; TRBD1 is a possible D gene (5 bases). V shed 7 bases and J shed 4 bases, with 11 bases lying between them. Germline V gene data show CDR1 as WNHNN and CDR2 as SYGVQD (reference sequence). The CDR3 has 13 residues.

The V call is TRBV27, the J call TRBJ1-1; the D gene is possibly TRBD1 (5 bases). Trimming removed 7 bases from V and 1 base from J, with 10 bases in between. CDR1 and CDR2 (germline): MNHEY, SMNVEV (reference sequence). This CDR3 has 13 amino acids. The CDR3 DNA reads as TGTGCCAGCAACGGGCAGGGGAACACTGAAGCTTTCTTT. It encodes CASNGQGNTEAFF.

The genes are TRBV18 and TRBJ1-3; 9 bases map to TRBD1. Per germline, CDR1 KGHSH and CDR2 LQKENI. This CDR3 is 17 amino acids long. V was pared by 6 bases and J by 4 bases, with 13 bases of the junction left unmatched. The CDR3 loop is CASSNTHNRGPGNTIYF. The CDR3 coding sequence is TGTGCCAGCTCGAATACGCATAACAGGGGGCCAGGAAACACCATATATTTT.

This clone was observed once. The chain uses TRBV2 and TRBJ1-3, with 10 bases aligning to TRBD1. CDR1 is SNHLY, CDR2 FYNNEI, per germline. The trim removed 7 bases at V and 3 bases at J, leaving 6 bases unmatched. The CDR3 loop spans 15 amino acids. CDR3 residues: CASTRQGAGGNTIYF. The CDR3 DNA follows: TGTGCCAGCACGCGACAGGGGGCAGGTGGAAACACCATATATTTT.

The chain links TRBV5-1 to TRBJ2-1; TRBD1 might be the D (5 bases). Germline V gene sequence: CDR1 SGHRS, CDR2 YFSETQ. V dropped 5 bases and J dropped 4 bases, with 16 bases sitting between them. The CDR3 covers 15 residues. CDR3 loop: CASRDTGFLYNEQFF. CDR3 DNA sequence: TGCGCCAGCAGGGACACGGGCTTTTTGTACAATGAGCAGTTCTTC.

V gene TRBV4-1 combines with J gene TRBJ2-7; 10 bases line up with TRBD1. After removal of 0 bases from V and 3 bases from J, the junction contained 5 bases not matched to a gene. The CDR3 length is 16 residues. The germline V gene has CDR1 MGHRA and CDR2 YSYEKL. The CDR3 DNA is TGCGCCAGCAGCCAAGAAACCGGGGACAGGGGCTACGAGCAGTACTTC. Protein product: CASSQETGDRGYEQYF.

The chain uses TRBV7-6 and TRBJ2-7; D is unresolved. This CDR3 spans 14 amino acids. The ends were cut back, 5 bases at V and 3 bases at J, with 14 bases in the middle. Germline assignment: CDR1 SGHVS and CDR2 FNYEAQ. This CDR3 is CASSPLGQNYEQYF. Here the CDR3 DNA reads TGTGCCAGCAGCCCCCTTGGGCAAAACTACGAGCAGTACTTC.

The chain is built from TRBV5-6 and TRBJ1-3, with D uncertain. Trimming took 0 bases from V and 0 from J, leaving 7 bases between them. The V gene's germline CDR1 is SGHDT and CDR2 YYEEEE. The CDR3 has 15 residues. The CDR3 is CASSLGRHSGNTIYF. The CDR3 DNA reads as TGTGCCAGCAGCTTGGGCAGACACTCTGGAAACACCATATATTTT.

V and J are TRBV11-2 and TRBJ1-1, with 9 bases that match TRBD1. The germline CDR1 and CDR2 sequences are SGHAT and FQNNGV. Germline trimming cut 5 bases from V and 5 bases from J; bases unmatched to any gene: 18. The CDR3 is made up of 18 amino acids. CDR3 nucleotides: TGTGCCAGCAGCCCCCGGCTAGGGAGAGGGACAGGGTGGACTGAAGCTTTCTTT. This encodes CASSPRLGRGTGWTEAFF.